Many counts were recorded for the clone carrying this T cell receptor (beta chain). The antigen is unknown. The data were obtained in a study of lung T cells in sarcoidosis with Löfgren's syndrome. Study-wide results and limits: Recognition of an unidentified sarcoidosis antigen was only suggested.

Each CDR3 protein is one row after TCRdb ran MiXCR on the reads. Of 55,000 to 80,000 distinct CDR3 sequences in the sample, 20% to 25% are singletons; the top ten hold about 2.3%. This receptor was identified in a human donor with sarcoidosis (Löfgren's syndrome or another form), or a control subject (not recorded which). The sequenced sample was CD4+ T cells from PBMCs.

The CDR3 nucleotides are TGTGCCAGCACAACGGGGTACACAGATACGCAGTATTTT. Translating it yields CASTTGYTDTQYF. This chain connects TRBV6-1 to TRBJ2-3; D perhaps matches TRBD2 (5 bases). Per germline, CDR1 MNHNS and CDR2 SASEGT. Trimming pared 7 bases from V and 2 bases from J, leaving 10 bases between. The CDR3 runs 13 residues.